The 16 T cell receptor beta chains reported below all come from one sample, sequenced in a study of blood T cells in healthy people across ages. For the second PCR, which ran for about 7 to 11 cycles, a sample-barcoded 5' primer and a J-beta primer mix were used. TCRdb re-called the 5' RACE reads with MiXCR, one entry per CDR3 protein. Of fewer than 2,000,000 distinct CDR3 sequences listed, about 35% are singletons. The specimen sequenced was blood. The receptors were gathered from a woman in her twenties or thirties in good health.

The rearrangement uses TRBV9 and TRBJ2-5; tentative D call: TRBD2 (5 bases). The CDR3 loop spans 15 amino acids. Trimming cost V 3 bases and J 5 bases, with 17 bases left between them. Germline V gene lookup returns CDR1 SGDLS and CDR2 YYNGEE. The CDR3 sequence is CASSGTQPSSETQYF. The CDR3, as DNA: TGTGCCAGCAGCGGGACTCAGCCCTCAAGTGAGACCCAGTACTTC.

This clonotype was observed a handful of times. DNA of the CDR3: TGTGCCAGCAGCTGGAGGACGGGGGTCGAGACCCAGTACTTC. Residues: CASSWRTGVETQYF. The chain is built from TRBV7-9 and TRBJ2-5; possibly TRBD2 for D (6 bases). The V end was cut by 4 bases, the J end by 5 bases, with 14 bases between. This CDR3 region has 14 residues. Germline assignment: CDR1 SEHNR and CDR2 FQNEAQ (reference sequence).

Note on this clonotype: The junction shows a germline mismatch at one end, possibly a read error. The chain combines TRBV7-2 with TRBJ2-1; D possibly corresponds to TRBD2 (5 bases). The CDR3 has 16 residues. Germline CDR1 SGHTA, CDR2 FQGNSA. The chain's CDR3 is CACSLEASFAYNEQFF. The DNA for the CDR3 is TGTGCCTGCAGCTTAGAGGCTAGCTTCGCCTACAATGAGCAGTTCTTC.

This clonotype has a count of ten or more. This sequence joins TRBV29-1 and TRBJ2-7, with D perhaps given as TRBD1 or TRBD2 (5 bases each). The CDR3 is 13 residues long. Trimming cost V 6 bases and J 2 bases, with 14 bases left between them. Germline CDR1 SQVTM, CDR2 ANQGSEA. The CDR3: CSVGAGGTYEQYF. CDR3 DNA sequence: TGCAGCGTCGGGGCTGGGGGAACCTACGAGCAGTACTTC.

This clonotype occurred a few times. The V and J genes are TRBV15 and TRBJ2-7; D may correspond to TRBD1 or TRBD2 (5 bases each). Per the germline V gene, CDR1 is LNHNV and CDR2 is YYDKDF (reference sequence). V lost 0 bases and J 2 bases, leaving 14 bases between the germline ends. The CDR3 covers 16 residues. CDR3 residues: CATSRDPGTATYEQYF. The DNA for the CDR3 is TGTGCCACCAGCAGAGATCCCGGGACCGCAACCTACGAGCAGTACTTC.

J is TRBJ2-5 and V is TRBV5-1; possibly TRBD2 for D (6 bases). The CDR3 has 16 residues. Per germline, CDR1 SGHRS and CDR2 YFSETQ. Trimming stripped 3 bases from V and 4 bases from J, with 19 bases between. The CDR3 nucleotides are TGCGCCAGCAGCTCCACGGGGCTAGCGATGGGAGAGACCCAGTACTTC. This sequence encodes CASSSTGLAMGETQYF.

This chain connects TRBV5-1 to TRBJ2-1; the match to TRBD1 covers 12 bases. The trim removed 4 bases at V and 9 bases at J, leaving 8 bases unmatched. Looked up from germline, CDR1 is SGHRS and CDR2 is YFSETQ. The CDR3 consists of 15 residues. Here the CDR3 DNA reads TGCGCCAGCAGCCAGATACCGGGACAGGGGGCTGAGCAGTTCTTC. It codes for CASSQIPGQGAEQFF. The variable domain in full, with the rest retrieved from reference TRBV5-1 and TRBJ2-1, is KAGVTQTPRYLIKTRGQQVTLSCSPISGHRSVSWYQQTPGQGLQFLFEYFSETQRNKGNFPGRFSGRQFSNSRSEMNVSTLELGDSALYLCASSQIPGQGAEQFFGPGTRLTVL.

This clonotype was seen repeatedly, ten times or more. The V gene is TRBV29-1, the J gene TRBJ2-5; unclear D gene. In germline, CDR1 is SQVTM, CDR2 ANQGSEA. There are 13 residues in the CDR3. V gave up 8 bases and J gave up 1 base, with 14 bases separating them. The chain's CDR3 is CSILLLFQETQYF. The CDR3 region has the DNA TGCAGCATCTTACTGCTCTTCCAAGAGACCCAGTACTTC.

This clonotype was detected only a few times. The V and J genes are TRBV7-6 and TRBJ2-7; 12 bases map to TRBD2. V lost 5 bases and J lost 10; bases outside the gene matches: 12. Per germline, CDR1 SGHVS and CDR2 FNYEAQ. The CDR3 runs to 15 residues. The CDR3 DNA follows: TGTGCCAGCAGCCCTACCCGGACTAGCGGGGCGCTCCAGTACTTC. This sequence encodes CASSPTRTSGALQYF. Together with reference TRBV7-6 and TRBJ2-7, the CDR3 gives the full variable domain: GAGVSQSPRYKVTKRGQDVALRCDPISGHVSLYWYRQALGQGPEFLTYFNYEAQQDKSGLPNDRFSAERPEGSISTLTIQRTEQRDSAMYRCASSPTRTSGALQYFGPGTRLTVT.

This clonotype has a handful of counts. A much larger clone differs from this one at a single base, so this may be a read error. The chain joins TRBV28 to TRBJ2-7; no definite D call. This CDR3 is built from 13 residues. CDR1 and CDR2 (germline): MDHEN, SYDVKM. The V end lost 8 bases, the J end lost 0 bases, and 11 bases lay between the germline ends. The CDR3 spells CASETSRSYEQYF. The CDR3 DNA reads TGTGCCAGCGAGACATCGCGCTCCTACGAGCAGTACTTC. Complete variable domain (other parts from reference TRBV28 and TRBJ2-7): DVKVTQSSRYLVKRTGEKVFLECVQDMDHENMFWYRQDPGLGLRLIYFSYDVKMKEKGDIPEGYSVSREKKERFSLILESASTNQTSMYLCASETSRSYEQYFGPGTRLTVT.

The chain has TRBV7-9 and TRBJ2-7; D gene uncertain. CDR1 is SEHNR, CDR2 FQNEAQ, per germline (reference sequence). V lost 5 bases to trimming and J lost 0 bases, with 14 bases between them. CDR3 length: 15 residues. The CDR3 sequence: CASSAGRRGSYEQYF. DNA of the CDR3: TGTGCCAGCAGCGCCGGACGGCGAGGCTCCTACGAGCAGTACTTC.

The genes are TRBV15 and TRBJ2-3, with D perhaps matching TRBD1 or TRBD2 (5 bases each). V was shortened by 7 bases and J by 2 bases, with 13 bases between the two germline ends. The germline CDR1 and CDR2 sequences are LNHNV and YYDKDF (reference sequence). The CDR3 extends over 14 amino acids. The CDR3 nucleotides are TGTGCCACCAACCGGGGCTACATCACAGATACGCAGTATTTT. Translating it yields CATNRGYITDTQYF.

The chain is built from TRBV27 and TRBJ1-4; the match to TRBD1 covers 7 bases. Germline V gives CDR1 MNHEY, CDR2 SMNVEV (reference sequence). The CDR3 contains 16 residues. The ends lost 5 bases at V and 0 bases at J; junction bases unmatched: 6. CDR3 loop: CASSTRTGATNEKLFF. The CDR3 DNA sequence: TGTGCCAGCAGTACTCGGACAGGTGCAACTAATGAAAAACTGTTTTTT.

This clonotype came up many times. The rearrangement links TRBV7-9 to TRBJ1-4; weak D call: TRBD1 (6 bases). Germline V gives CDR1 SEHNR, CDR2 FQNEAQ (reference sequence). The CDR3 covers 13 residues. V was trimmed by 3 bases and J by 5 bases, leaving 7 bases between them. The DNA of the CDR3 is TGTGCCAGCAGCTTTAGGGGGAATGAAAAACTGTTTTTT. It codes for CASSFRGNEKLFF.

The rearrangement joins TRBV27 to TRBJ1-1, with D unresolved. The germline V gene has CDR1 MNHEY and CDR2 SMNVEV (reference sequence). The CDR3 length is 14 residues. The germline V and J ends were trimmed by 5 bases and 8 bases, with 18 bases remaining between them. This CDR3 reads CASSPIDGTQEAFF. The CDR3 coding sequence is TGTGCCAGCAGTCCCATTGACGGAACACAAGAAGCTTTCTTT.

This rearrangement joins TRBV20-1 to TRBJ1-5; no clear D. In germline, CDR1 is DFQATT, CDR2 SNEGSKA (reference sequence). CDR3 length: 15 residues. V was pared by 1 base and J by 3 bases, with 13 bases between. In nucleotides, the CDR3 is TGCAGTGCTAGAGGGACGGAAGCCCCCAATCAGCCCCAGCATTTT. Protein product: CSARGTEAPNQPQHF.